What follows are 5 T cell receptor beta chains derived from one specimen sequenced in a study of CD8 T cells in Susac syndrome. Random hexamers served to reverse transcribe about 0.5 to 1 ug RNA. In TCRdb, the immunoSEQ multiplex PCR reads were re-called with MiXCR into one record per CDR3 protein. Of around 130,000 distinct CDR3 sequences listed, roughly 94% are singletons. Source material: CD8+ T cells from PBMCs. Source of these receptors: a human donor with Susac syndrome.

The chain uses TRBV29-1 and TRBJ1-2; no definite D call. Deletions cut 5 bases from V and 4 bases from J, with 14 bases between. Germline lookup yields CDR1 SQVTM and CDR2 ANQGSEA. The CDR3 spans 13 residues. The CDR3 loop reads CSVQDGGFYGYTF. The CDR3 DNA is TGCAGCGTTCAGGACGGAGGGTTCTATGGCTACACCTTC.

The chain uses TRBV7-2 and TRBJ2-7, with TRBD2 as a possible D gene (6 bases). Germline CDR1 and CDR2: SGHTA and FQGNSA. Trimming shortened V by 6 bases and J by 2 bases, and 11 bases separated the two germline ends. The CDR3 has 13 residues. The CDR3 nucleotides are TGTGCCAGCAGTGCCAGGGAGGCCTACGAGCAGTACTTC. It specifies CASSAREAYEQYF.

The genes are TRBV19 and TRBJ1-1; 7 positions match TRBD1. The CDR3 contains 14 residues. Per germline, CDR1 LNHDA and CDR2 SQIVND (reference sequence). The V segment lost 5 bases and the J segment 2 bases; nucleotides outside the gene matches: 5. The CDR3 protein is CASSFGTENTEAFF. The CDR3 DNA reads TGTGCCAGTAGTTTTGGGACAGAAAACACTGAAGCTTTCTTT.

J is TRBJ1-2 and V is TRBV5-6; D not certain. The germline V gene has CDR1 SGHDT and CDR2 YYEEEE. This CDR3 comprises 14 residues. V dropped 0 bases and J dropped 4 bases, with 10 bases sitting between them. The CDR3 loop is CASSLGETIYGYTF. In DNA, the CDR3 is TGTGCCAGCAGCTTGGGCGAGACAATCTATGGCTACACCTTC.

This chain joins TRBV5-1 and TRBJ1-2, with a possible D match to TRBD1 (6 bases). V was trimmed by 2 bases and J by 8 bases, leaving 16 bases between them. The CDR3 runs 14 residues. Germline-derived CDR1 and CDR2 are SGHRS and YFSETQ. CDR3: CASSLRDTVFGYTF. In DNA form, the CDR3 reads TGCGCCAGCAGCTTACGGGACACGGTTTTCGGCTACACCTTC.